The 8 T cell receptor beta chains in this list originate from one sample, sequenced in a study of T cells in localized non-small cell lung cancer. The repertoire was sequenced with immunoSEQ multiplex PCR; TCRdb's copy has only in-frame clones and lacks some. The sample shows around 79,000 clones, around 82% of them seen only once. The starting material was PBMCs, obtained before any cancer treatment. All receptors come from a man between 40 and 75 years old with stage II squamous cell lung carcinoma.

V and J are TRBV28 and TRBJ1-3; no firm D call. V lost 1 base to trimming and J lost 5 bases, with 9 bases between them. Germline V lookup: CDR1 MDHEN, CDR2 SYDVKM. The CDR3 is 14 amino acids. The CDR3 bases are TGTGCCAGCAGTTTATTCCAGGAGAGAAACACCATATATTTT. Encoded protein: CASSLFQERNTIYF.

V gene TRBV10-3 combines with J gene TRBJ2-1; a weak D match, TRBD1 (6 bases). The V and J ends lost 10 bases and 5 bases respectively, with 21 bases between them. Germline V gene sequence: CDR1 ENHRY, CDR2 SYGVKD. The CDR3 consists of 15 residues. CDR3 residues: CATERGRGEHNEQFF. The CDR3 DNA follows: TGTGCCACCGAAAGGGGCAGGGGAGAACACAATGAGCAGTTCTTC.

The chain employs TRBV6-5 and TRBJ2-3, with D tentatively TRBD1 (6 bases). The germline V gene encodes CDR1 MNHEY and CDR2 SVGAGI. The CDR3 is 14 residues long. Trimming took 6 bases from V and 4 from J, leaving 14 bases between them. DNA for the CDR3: TGTGCCAGCAGCCGAACAGGGTCCCCAGATACGCAGTATTTT. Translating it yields CASSRTGSPDTQYF.

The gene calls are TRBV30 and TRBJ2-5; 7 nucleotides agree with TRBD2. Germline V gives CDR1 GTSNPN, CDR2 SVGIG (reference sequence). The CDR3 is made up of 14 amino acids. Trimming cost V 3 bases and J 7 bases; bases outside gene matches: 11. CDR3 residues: CAWSPSGGKVTQYF. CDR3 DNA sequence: TGTGCCTGGAGCCCCTCGGGGGGAAAGGTGACCCAGTACTTC.

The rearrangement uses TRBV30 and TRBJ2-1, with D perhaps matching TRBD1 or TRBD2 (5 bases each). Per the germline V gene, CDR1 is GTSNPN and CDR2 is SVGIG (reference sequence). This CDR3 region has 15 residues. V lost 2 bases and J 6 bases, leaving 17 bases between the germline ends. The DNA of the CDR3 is TGTGCCTGGAGTCCCGGGACCTCCGGAGGCAATGAGCAGTTCTTC. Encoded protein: CAWSPGTSGGNEQFF.

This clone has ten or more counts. CDR3 protein: CAIERADSYGYTF. In nucleotides, the CDR3 is TGTGCCATCGAAAGGGCCGATTCCTATGGCTACACCTTC. The chain combines TRBV10-3 with TRBJ1-2; D not certain. Germline CDR1 is ENHRY and CDR2 is SYGVKD. Trimming removed 8 bases at V and 4 bases at J, with 14 bases between. The CDR3 is 13 amino acids.

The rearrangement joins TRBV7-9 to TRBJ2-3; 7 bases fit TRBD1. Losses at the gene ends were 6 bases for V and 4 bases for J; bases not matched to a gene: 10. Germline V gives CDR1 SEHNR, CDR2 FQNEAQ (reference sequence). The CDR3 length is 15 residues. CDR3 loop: CASSTDRLVADTQYF. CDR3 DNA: TGTGCCAGCAGTACGGACAGGTTGGTGGCAGATACGCAGTATTTT.

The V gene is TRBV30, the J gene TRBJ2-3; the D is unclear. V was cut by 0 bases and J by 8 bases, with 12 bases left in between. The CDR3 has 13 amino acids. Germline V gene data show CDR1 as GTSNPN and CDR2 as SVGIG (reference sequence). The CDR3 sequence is CAWSVPHPGTQYF. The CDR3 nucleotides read TGTGCCTGGAGTGTACCCCACCCCGGTACGCAGTATTTT.